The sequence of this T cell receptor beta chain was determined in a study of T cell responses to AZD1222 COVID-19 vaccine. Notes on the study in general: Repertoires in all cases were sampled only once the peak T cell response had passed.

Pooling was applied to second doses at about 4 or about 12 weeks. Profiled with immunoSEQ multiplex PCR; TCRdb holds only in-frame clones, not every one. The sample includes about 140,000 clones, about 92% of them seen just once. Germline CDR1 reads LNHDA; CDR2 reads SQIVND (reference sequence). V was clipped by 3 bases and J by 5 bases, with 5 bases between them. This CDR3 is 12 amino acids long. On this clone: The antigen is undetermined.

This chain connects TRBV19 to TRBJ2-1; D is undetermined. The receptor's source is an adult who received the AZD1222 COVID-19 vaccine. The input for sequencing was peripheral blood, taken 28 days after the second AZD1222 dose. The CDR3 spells CASSISHNEQFF. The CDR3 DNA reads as TGTGCCAGTAGTATCAGTCACAATGAGCAGTTCTTC.